The subject of this entry is one T cell receptor (beta chain). This clone was seen a single time. The target of this receptor is not known. No per-base quality is available; no much larger clone lies one base away. The cohort consisted of 666 healthy bone marrow donors. Cohort members were all nominally healthy when sampled, although unrecorded immune exposures were likely present. The donor was CMV seropositive and was included in the group of 250 to 300 seropositive cohort members. A peripheral blood sample was collected from each donor, and TCR beta sequencing was performed on peripheral blood mononuclear cells. The Qiagen DNeasy Blood Extraction Kit was used to extract genomic DNA from the blood cell samples. The library was obtained by the immunoSEQ multiplex PCR assay. A mixture of 60 forward primers for TCR Vbeta segments and 13 reverse primers for TCR Jbeta segments was used in the multiplex PCR. Amplification of the CDR3 region of rearranged TCR beta genes was performed with a multiplex PCR assay on genomic DNA. Amplified TCR beta libraries were sequenced as 87-base-pair reads on the Illumina HiSeq System. The authors' pipeline ran thus. A later analysis tallied roughly 76 million unique TCR beta chains across the 700 or so repertoires, and about 12 million of those chains were shared by two or more donors. Raw reads were error-corrected and collapsed into unique sequences with a nearest-neighbor algorithm that merged closely related sequences to remove PCR and sequencing errors. Alignment of CDR3 sequences to IMGT reference sequences was used to assign V, D and J gene segments. For a sequence to be retained, a match of at least six nucleotides to both a V gene segment and a J gene segment was required. A rearrangement was called productive if the CDR3 had no stop codons and remained in frame with V and J, and every other rearrangement was called non-productive. Following IMGT convention, CDR3 was defined as the stretch from the second conserved V-encoded cysteine to the conserved J-encoded phenylalanine. The earlier analysis of 500 to 750 of the donors excluded any sequence lacking an unambiguous match to a single V gene segment. An earlier analysis of several hundred of the donors called V segments functional above 56.7% productive rearrangements and segregating when the between-donor standard deviation exceeded 5%. To diagnose cytomegalovirus status from the catalog of TCR beta chain sequences, a statistical classification framework was built. A later analysis assigned V and J genes by comparing TCR nucleotide sequences with IMGT/GENE-DB human TR gene sequences. A later analysis assigned CDR3 sequences and most-parsimonious VDJ recombination scenarios with the TCRdist pipeline. In a later analysis, each TCR beta chain was defined by its CDR3 amino acid sequence together with its V-gene family, and reads without a unique V-gene family were excluded. As a way to deal with suspected cross-contamination and a sequencing artifact, a later analysis dropped 592 nucleotide sequences that were highly shared and had low generation probability. In a later analysis, a clonal expansion index was calculated for each public chain from normalized within-repertoire ranks of inferred template counts. In a later analysis, generation probabilities were computed using a VDJ recombination model fitted to out-of-frame rearrangements, and the results were checked against IGoR. In a later analysis, hypergeometric tests were used to score TCR-TCR, TCR-HLA and TCR-CMV co-occurrence, with a repertoire-size bias correction applied to TCR pairs. In a later analysis, false discovery rates were estimated by permuting HLA or CMV assignments 20 times. A later analysis grouped co-occurring TCRs with DBSCAN, adding TCRdist sequence similarity when clustering within HLA-allele-positive subsets. Repertoires with fewer than 30,000 or more than 120,000 public chains, plus five repertoires with anomalous nucleotide sharing, were excluded from co-occurrence clustering. Drawn from immuneACCESS, this table holds only the in-frame rearrangements with V and J called that TCRdb kept. Clones are partly lost; checked studies trace under half to an unresolved V gene and leave the rest unexplained. V and J calls and clone size are copied from that table; D and trimming were computed from the DNA. The sample table records some 250,000 clones; about four fifths of these occur just once. Of the sample, 4.5% to 6% falls within the top ten clones.

This entry belongs to a study of cytomegalovirus exposure and HLA in healthy donors (dated by TCRdb to about 2017). For the study in its entirety: In an earlier analysis of 450 to 750 of the donors, approximately 300 Gb of sequence data and approximately 120 million unique TCR beta sequences from about 179 million T cells were reported. An early release covering roughly 600 HLA-typed donors comprised 250 to 350 gigabases of sequencing data and around 85 million unique TCR sequences. Of the approximately 370 genotyped donors, roughly 80% were placed in the genetic ancestry cluster associated with self-reported Caucasian donors. The study was designed to test whether signatures of past pathogen exposure could be identified by cataloging public T cell receptors. The study profiled the T cell repertoires of some 610 subjects by immunosequencing and related them to cytomegalovirus serostatus. Besides the first cohort of approximately 710 subjects, a separate validation cohort made up of roughly 130 different subjects was used. The study combined high-throughput TCR immunosequencing, statistical association of individual TCRs with disease status, and machine learning to predict cytomegalovirus infection status. A later analysis re-analyzed previously published TCR beta repertoires from approximately 700 donors and added high-resolution HLA genotyping to study TCR occurrence patterns. Rather than drawing on any new phenotypic data, the later analysis identified candidate immune exposures from TCR beta sequences and the way those sequences occurred across donors. An earlier analysis of around 540 of the donors applied high-throughput TCR beta sequencing to assess whether each TCR beta V gene segment acted as functional or pseudogenic. Donor age, sex, ethnicity and CMV serostatus were collected together with the repertoire data. A later genetic analysis used genome-wide SNP genotypes for about 55% of the 666 donors, treating that subset as a discovery cohort. All discovery cohort repertoires had been generated on a single sequencing platform. Both class I and class II loci were covered by HLA typing, at four-digit resolution. The number of typed donors differed by locus: about 620-640 for A, B, C, DRB1 and DQB1; approximately 520 for DQA1; approximately 600 for DPA1; and 400 to 480 for DPB1. Four or five DR-DQ haplotypes were treated as single units for association and clustering because of strong linkage in the cohort. Across 300 to 400 genotyped donors of the cohort, an average of about 200,000 unique TCR beta nucleotide sequences per donor were sequenced, and roughly 20% of those sequences were non-productive.

The paper as a whole reports these results and caveats: In a later genetic analysis, a missense DCLRE1C variant was associated with V-gene and J-gene trimming of TCR beta chains, and the association was replicated in an independent cohort. The 87-base-pair reads could not distinguish some IMGT-functional V segments, including TRBV6-2 and TRBV6-3, so those segments were excluded. A further reported finding was that TCR beta sequences accurately predicted the HLA-A and HLA-B alleles for most subjects in the first cohort. A few of the identified cytomegalovirus-associated TCR beta chains were confirmed in vitro to be specific for cytomegalovirus antigens. A total of 150 or so TCR beta chains were listed by the study as associated with cytomegalovirus. When HLA alleles, especially DR and DQ, strongly co-occurred, attributing TCR associations to individual alleles was difficult. In a later analysis, HLA-associated TCR beta chains showed more clonal expansion and lower generation probabilities than non-associated chains that were equally common. This cohort had only TCR beta chains sequenced, and the lack of alpha or paired-chain data limited which features could be detected. Roughly uniform sequencing depth across donors was assumed in presence/absence analyses, although this assumption may not hold. The authors suggested that the approach could potentially be generalized to other disease states and immunological phenotypes. A later analysis associated 15,000 to 20,000 TCR beta sequences with specific HLA alleles at a false discovery rate of 0.05. For the cohort, immune exposure information was limited to CMV serostatus. Approximately 16 rarely observed V segments, including chromosome 9 orphons, were excluded from the earlier analysis of about 600 of the donors because counts were too low. Across donors, most TCR sequences were observed very rarely, whereas some public TCRs were present in many individuals. A cluster of highly shared sequence variants was judged likely to represent a technical artifact of the sequencing pipeline. Cytomegalovirus status was reported to be diagnosed by the classifier with high specificity and sensitivity in both the original and validation cohorts. According to a later analysis, parvovirus B19, influenza, CMV and Epstein-Barr virus appeared linked to several top co-occurrence clusters. Because HLA typing was missing for some donors at each locus, association tests included only the typed subset. Compared with the approximately 670-donor mean, donors in an Asian-associated ancestry cluster had fewer N-insertions in productive TCRs, according to a later genetic analysis. A later analysis found that most CMV-associated TCR beta chains appeared HLA-restricted, with HLA associations seemingly driven largely by CMV exposure. In an earlier analysis of around 500 of the donors, most TCR beta V segments appeared in productive rearrangements about 87% or about 30% of the time, broadly matching IMGT annotations. In a later analysis, the rate of TCR association differed among HLA loci, with DRB1 alleles having the most associated TCRs and HLA-C alleles having the fewest. Correlated functional status among segregating V segments might reflect linkage disequilibrium, but an unknown experimental factor could not be ruled out.

From the cysteine through the phenylalanine, the CDR3 covers 14 amino acids. Only CDR3 DNA is held: 42 bases, read in frame from base 1. Sequences GTSNPN (CDR1) and SVGIG (CDR2) are obtained from the germline V gene (reference sequence). V gives up 0 bases and J gives up 6 bases, and the segment between their germline ends measures 12 bases. The chain is made from TRBV30 and TRBJ2-4; confidence is insufficient to name the D gene. The source is a woman in her forties in good health and CMV-seropositive. The sequenced material came from PBMCs. The DNA sequence follows: TGTGCCTGGAGTGTGAACCCGACTTTAAACATTCAGTACTTC. It translates to CAWSVNPTLNIQYF.